This TCR beta chain was sequenced during a study of Ad26.COV2.S vaccination and SARS-CoV-2 variants. A word on this clone: Its target is unknown.

The sample's treatment: some 20 received Ad26.COV2.S at low or high dose, single or two shots; several received placebo; per-sample allocation not given. All samples were drawn on day 63, counting from the first vaccine or placebo injection. Overall study results and limits: Following vaccination, spike-specific CD8+ and CD4+ T cell responses reportedly exhibited substantial breadth.

Germline loops: CDR1 LGHNT, CDR2 FRNRAP. The length of the CDR3 is 15 residues. Trimming left V 2 bases short and J 0 bases short, with 11 bases between. Produced via immunoSEQ multiplex PCR; TCRdb's table is partial and in-frame only. The data show about 250,000 clones, roughly 86% seen once. The receptor was derived from a person aged 18-60 years who received the Ad26.COV2.S COVID-19 vaccine or a placebo. The V gene is TRBV12-5, the J gene TRBJ2-7, with D tentatively TRBD1 or TRBD2 (5 bases each). Source: peripheral blood, taken in a trial of Ad26.COV2.S vaccine versus placebo. The CDR3 DNA sequence: TGTGCTAGTGGTTTGTTCGGGGACCTCTCCTACGAGCAGTACTTC. Protein product: CASGLFGDLSYEQYF.